The 19 T cell receptor beta chains presented below share a single source sample, sequenced in a study of blood T cell repertoires in COVID-19. Profiling relied on immunoSEQ multiplex PCR, and the TCRdb table lists in-frame clones only, not all of them. The sample lists 15,000 to 20,000 clones; around 80% were seen once. Sample: peripheral blood. These receptors were collected from a man in his 60s with active or convalescent COVID-19.

The V and J genes are TRBV7-9 and TRBJ1-2, with 12 bases lining up with TRBD1. The V gene's germline CDR1 is SEHNR and CDR2 FQNEAQ (reference sequence). After removal of 5 bases from V and 4 bases from J, the junction contained 11 bases not matched to a gene. The CDR3 is made up of 17 amino acids. The CDR3 coding sequence is TGTGCCAGCAGCGACGGGACAGGGGGCGAAGTAGCCTATGGCTACACCTTC. It specifies CASSDGTGGEVAYGYTF.

V usage is TRBV21-1 and J usage is TRBJ1-5; the table's D gene call, TRBD1, was not cross checked with the DNA. TRBV21-1 is labeled a pseudogene. This CDR3 spans 13 amino acids. CDR3 region: CASTYRAYQPQHF. The CDR3 DNA follows: TGTGCCAGCACCTACAGGGCTTACCAGCCCCAGCATTTT.

The V and J genes are TRBV7-3 and TRBJ2-7; D might be TRBD2 (5 bases). Trimming pared 2 bases from V and 3 bases from J, leaving 8 bases between. CDR3 length: 13 residues. Germline V gene data show CDR1 as SGHTA and CDR2 as FQGTGA. This CDR3 is CASSLQGGYEQYF. The CDR3 DNA sequence: TGTGCCAGCAGCTTACAAGGAGGCTACGAGCAGTACTTC.

This clone has just one count. The chain links TRBV6-1 to TRBJ2-1; 7 bases map to TRBD2. V was pared by 2 bases and J by 3 bases, with 10 bases of the junction left unmatched. CDR1 MNHNS and CDR2 SASEGT come from the germline V gene. The CDR3 sequence is 17 residues long. CDR3 loop: CASSELFGTTIYNEQFF. Here the CDR3 DNA reads TGTGCCAGCAGTGAATTGTTCGGGACTACGATCTACAATGAGCAGTTCTTC.

V and J are TRBV21-1 and TRBJ1-4; the table's D call TRBD1 went unverified against the DNA. TRBV21-1 is shown as a pseudogene. The CDR3 loop spans 17 amino acids. CDR3 region: CASSKSDRGLVGEKLFF. CDR3 nucleotide sequence: TGTGCCAGCAGCAAATCCGACAGGGGGCTTGTGGGTGAAAAACTGTTTTTT.

This chain joins TRBV7-2 and TRBJ1-1, with unresolved D. V lost 3 bases and J 1 base, leaving 6 bases between the germline ends. The germline CDR1 and CDR2 sequences are SGHTA and FQGNSA. The CDR3 runs to 13 residues. As DNA, the CDR3 is TGTGCCAGCAGCTTCTCCCCGAACACTGAAGCTTTCTTT. It is translated as CASSFSPNTEAFF.

V gene TRBV11-2 combines with J gene TRBJ2-5; the match to TRBD2 covers 7 bases. This CDR3 has 15 amino acids. Per germline, CDR1 SGHAT and CDR2 FQNNGV. The junction had 2 bases not matched to a gene; V was cut back by 1 base and J by 0 bases. The CDR3 reads CASSLVGGYQETQYF. The CDR3 nucleotides read TGTGCCAGCAGCTTAGTGGGGGGGTACCAAGAGACCCAGTACTTC.

This chain uses TRBV28 with TRBJ1-4, with a possible D match to TRBD1 (5 bases). CDR3 size: 15 residues. From germline, CDR1 is MDHEN and CDR2 SYDVKM. V gave up 5 bases and J gave up 4 bases, with 14 bases separating them. Written as DNA, the CDR3 is TGTGCCAGCAGTCCCCCCGGGGGACTTAATGAAAAACTGTTTTTT. Residues: CASSPPGGLNEKLFF.

In the case of this clone: At one boundary the junction diverges from the germline segment, which might be a read error. The V gene is TRBV3-1 (or the pseudogene TRBV3-2), the J gene TRBJ2-5, with 14 bases identical to TRBD2. Germline V gene sequence: CDR1 LGHDT, CDR2 YNNKEL (reference sequence). The CDR3 consists of 15 residues. CDR3 region: CASSYGTSGGEAQYF. Written as DNA, the CDR3 is TGTGCCAGCAGCTACGGGACTAGCGGGGGAGAGGCCCAGTACTTC.

The sample holds one count of this clone. V usage is TRBV24-1 and J usage is TRBJ2-1; 10 positions agree with TRBD2. The V gene end was trimmed by 7 bases and the J gene end by 6 bases; junction bases not matched to a gene: 5. Germline V lookup: CDR1 KGHDR, CDR2 SFDVKD. The CDR3 is made up of 14 amino acids. CDR3 nucleotides: TGTGCCACCAGCCCCGGGACTAGCGTCAATGAGCAGTTCTTC. Protein sequence: CATSPGTSVNEQFF.

The CDR3 bases are TGTGCCAGCAGCTTATCGGCGGTACCCACCTACGAGCAGTACTTC. Protein sequence: CASSLSAVPTYEQYF. The chain joins TRBV7-2 to TRBJ2-7, with D unclear. This CDR3 has 15 amino acids. CDR1 and CDR2 (germline): SGHTA, FQGNSA. Trimming removed 2 bases from V and 2 bases from J, with 13 bases in between.

This sequence joins TRBV3-1 (or the pseudogene TRBV3-2) and TRBJ2-7, with TRBD1 as a possible D gene (5 bases). Per germline, CDR1 LGHDT and CDR2 YNNKEL (reference sequence). Between the trimmed V and J ends, which lost 1 base and 5 bases, there was a span of 15 bases. CDR3 length: 15 residues. For the CDR3, the DNA is TGTGCCAGCAGCCAAGGGTGGGCCCTAGGGGACGAGCAGTACTTC. Amino acid sequence: CASSQGWALGDEQYF.

The chain couples TRBV7-2 to TRBJ1-6, with a weak D call TRBD1 (5 bases). The CDR3 covers 15 residues. Germline lookup yields CDR1 SGHTA and CDR2 FQGNSA. The V end lost 1 base, the J end lost 7 bases, and 11 bases lay between the germline ends. CDR3 sequence (DNA): TGTGCCAGCAGCTTAGAATCAGGGTCCAATTCACCCCTCCACTTT. Amino acids: CASSLESGSNSPLHF.

The V and J genes are TRBV10-3 and TRBJ2-3, with 11 bases lining up with TRBD2. CDR3 length equals 21 residues. Germline values: CDR1 ENHRY, CDR2 SYGVKD. V dropped 2 bases and J dropped 0; count of bases not matched to a gene: 16. The CDR3 DNA sequence: TGTGCCATCAGTGAGCCCACCGGGACTAGCGGAATTACTACTAGCACAGATACGCAGTATTTT. It specifies CAISEPTGTSGITTSTDTQYF.

The J gene is TRBJ2-1, the V gene TRBV7-7; TRBD2 aligns across 9 bases. CDR1 SSHAT and CDR2 FNYEAQ come from the germline V gene (reference sequence). V was pared by 5 bases and J by 11 bases, with 13 bases of the junction left unmatched. The CDR3 length is 15 residues. CDR3 in amino acids: CASSPDASGGNQQFF. The CDR3 nucleotides read TGTGCCAGCAGCCCTGACGCGAGCGGGGGGAACCAGCAGTTCTTC.

The chain joins TRBV6-6 to TRBJ1-2; D unclear. Trimming removed 7 bases from V and 2 bases from J, with 17 bases in between. There are 15 residues in the CDR3. Germline lookup yields CDR1 MNHNY and CDR2 SVGAGI (reference sequence). The CDR3 sequence: CASTRTTSENYGYTF. CDR3 coding DNA: TGTGCCAGCACCCGTACAACATCAGAAAACTATGGCTACACCTTC.

This rearrangement joins TRBV5-1 to TRBJ2-2, with TRBD1 identical over 9 bases. J lost 3 bases, V lost 1 base, and 7 bases had no gene match. Germline CDR1 SGHRS, CDR2 YFSETQ. This CDR3 is built from 17 residues. CDR3 sequence: CASSLWVQGADTGELFF. CDR3 DNA: TGCGCCAGCAGCTTGTGGGTACAGGGGGCGGACACCGGGGAGCTGTTTTTT.

The gene calls are TRBV7-6 and TRBJ2-1; 8 bases agree with TRBD1. This CDR3 comprises 15 residues. V lost 5 bases to trimming and J lost 2 bases; unmatched junction nucleotides: 5. Germline CDR1 is SGHVS and CDR2 is FNYEAQ. The CDR3 sequence is CASSLGQGPYNEQFF. The CDR3 DNA follows: TGTGCCAGCAGCCTAGGACAGGGACCCTACAATGAGCAGTTCTTC.

The chain has TRBV5-1 and TRBJ2-7; D is possibly TRBD1 (6 bases). The CDR3 runs to 14 residues. Germline V CDR1 and CDR2: SGHRS, YFSETQ. V was trimmed by 4 bases and J by 2 bases, leaving 13 bases between them. DNA of the CDR3: TGCGCCAGCAGCGTACAGGGTTTTGCCTACGAGCAGTACTTC. This gives the protein CASSVQGFAYEQYF.